The sequence of this TCR beta chain was determined in a study of blood T cell repertoires in COVID-19. Looking at the study overall: Italy, Spain and the United States were the sources of the convalescent and acute COVID-19 samples. Sources were T cells, B-cell-depleted T cells, or PBMCs; the material itself was cDNA or gDNA.

Method: immunoSEQ multiplex PCR; TCRdb's copy keeps in-frame clones and lacks some. Of around 100,000 clones detected, around 88% appear once; the ten largest clones hold approximately 1.8%. This CDR3 is built from 17 residues. The V segment lost 8 bases and the J segment 5 bases; nucleotides outside the gene matches: 16. Germline V gene lookup returns CDR1 KGHDR and CDR2 SFDVKD. The sample comprised peripheral blood. The chain uses TRBV24-1 and TRBJ2-5, with TRBD2 matching 10 bases. The TCR was taken from a man older than 75 with acute or convalescent COVID-19. The CDR3 sequence: CATMGSASGGLMETQYF. The DNA for the CDR3 is TGTGCCACCATGGGGTCGGCTAGCGGGGGCTTGATGGAGACCCAGTACTTC.